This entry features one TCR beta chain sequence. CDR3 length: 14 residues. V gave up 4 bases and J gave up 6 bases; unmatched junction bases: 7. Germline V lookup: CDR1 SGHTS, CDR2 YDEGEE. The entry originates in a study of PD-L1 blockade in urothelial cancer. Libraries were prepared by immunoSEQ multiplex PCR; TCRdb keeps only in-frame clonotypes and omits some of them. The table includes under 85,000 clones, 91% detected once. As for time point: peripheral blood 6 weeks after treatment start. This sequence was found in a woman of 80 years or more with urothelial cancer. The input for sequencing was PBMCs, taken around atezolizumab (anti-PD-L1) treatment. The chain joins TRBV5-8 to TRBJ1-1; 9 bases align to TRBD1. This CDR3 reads CASSPGQGLAEAFF. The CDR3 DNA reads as TGTGCCAGCAGCCCGGGACAGGGTCTTGCTGAAGCTTTCTTT.